The T cell receptor (beta chain) under discussion was sequenced for a study of T-cell reconstitution after alpha-beta-depleted transplantation in children. This CDR3 comprises 13 residues. The V gene lost 2 bases and the J gene lost 2 bases, with 4 bases spanning the gap. Points from the study as a whole: At around two months after transplant, the alpha-beta T cells were reportedly derived from several hundred expanded clones that came from non-depleted graft cells. T-cell numbers and diversity, one year after transplant, stemmed largely from T cells that were newly produced.

This clonotype was found many times. What it binds is not known. This sample's TCRbeta library carried unique molecular identifier barcodes. Via MiXCR, TCRdb re-called the PCR reads, giving one row per CDR3 protein. This sample has approximately 240,000 distinct CDR3 sequences, with about 11% found just once. This sequence was found in a child less than two years old with acute myeloid leukemia, due to receive a stem cell transplant. V gene TRBV12-3 or TRBV12-4 combines with J gene TRBJ1-5; D remains unclear. The material was PBMCs, obtained before TCRalphabeta/CD19-depleted stem cell transplant. The CDR3 nucleotides read TGTGCCAGCAGTTTACTCGGCAATCAGCCCCAGCATTTT. Amino acids: CASSLLGNQPQHF.